These 9 T cell receptor beta chains share one sample of origin, sequenced in a study of blood T cell repertoires in COVID-19. Produced via immunoSEQ multiplex PCR; TCRdb's table is partial and in-frame only. The sample carries about 140,000 clones, more than 85% recorded once. Sequencing was performed on peripheral blood. These receptor sequences come from a human donor in a cohort sampled during active COVID-19.

The chain has TRBV7-9 and TRBJ2-4; 7 nucleotides line up with TRBD1. The CDR3 has 14 residues. The germline V gene encodes CDR1 SEHNR and CDR2 FQNEAQ (reference sequence). The J segment lost 7 bases and the V segment lost 1 base, leaving 4 bases of the junction unmatched. This CDR3 reads CASSLGDSRNIQYF. The CDR3 coding sequence is TGTGCCAGCAGCTTAGGGGACAGTAGGAACATTCAGTACTTC. Drawing the rest from reference TRBV7-9 and TRBJ2-4, the complete variable domain is DTGVSQNPRHKITKRGQNVTFRCDPISEHNRLYWYRQTLGQGPEFLTYFQNEAQLEKSRLLSDRFSAERPKGSFSTLEIQRTEQGDSAMYLCASSLGDSRNIQYFGAGTRLSVL.

The chain links TRBV6-5 to TRBJ2-1; D remains ambiguous. The germline gives CDR1 MNHEY, CDR2 SVGAGI. The CDR3 is 13 amino acids. The V gene lost 6 bases and the J gene lost 5 bases, with 11 bases spanning the gap. CDR3 bases: TGTGCCAGCAGGCGGCAGCGAAACAATGAGCAGTTCTTC. Protein: CASRRQRNNEQFF.

The chain joins TRBV6-6 to TRBJ1-3, with D unclear. Trimming stripped 6 bases from V and 0 bases from J, with 9 bases between. Germline V gene data show CDR1 as MNHNY and CDR2 as SVGAGI (reference sequence). The CDR3 has 14 amino acids. CDR3 residues: CASSRGSSGNTIYF. The CDR3 bases are TGTGCCAGCAGCCGGGGAAGCTCTGGAAACACCATATATTTT.

J is TRBJ1-5 and V is TRBV18; D may be TRBD1 (5 bases). Germline V gives CDR1 KGHSH, CDR2 LQKENI. This CDR3 region has 14 residues. Trimming removed 3 bases from V and 1 base from J, with 7 bases in between. Written as DNA, the CDR3 is TGTGCCAGCTCACCCGACAGAAGCAATCAGCCCCAGCATTTT. This encodes CASSPDRSNQPQHF.

The rearrangement joins TRBV4-1 to TRBJ1-2; TRBD1 aligns across 8 bases. CDR1 is MGHRA and CDR2 is YSYEKL in the germline V gene. This CDR3 spans 16 amino acids. Germline trimming cut 1 base from V and 8 bases from J; bases unmatched to any gene: 12. This chain's CDR3 is CASSQVGQGRIIGYTF. Written as DNA, the CDR3 is TGCGCCAGCAGCCAAGTAGGACAGGGTCGGATTATAGGCTACACCTTC.

This clone has at least ten counts. The V gene is TRBV19, the J gene TRBJ2-2; D not resolved. Trimming left V 7 bases short and J 8 bases short, with 8 bases between. This CDR3 has 11 residues. Germline V CDR1 and CDR2: LNHDA, SQIVND (reference sequence). CDR3 sequence reads: CASNYWGELFF. The CDR3 bases are TGTGCCAGTAACTATTGGGGGGAGCTGTTTTTT.

The chain recombines TRBV18 with TRBJ2-7; the D gene is possibly TRBD1 (6 bases). Trimming left V 4 bases short and J 5 bases short, with 12 bases between. The germline V gene encodes CDR1 KGHSH and CDR2 LQKENI. This CDR3 contains 13 residues. CDR3 residues: CASSRQTGNEQYF. CDR3 nucleotides: TGTGCCAGCTCACGCCAAACAGGGAACGAGCAGTACTTC.

V and J are TRBV5-1 and TRBJ2-7; D call uncertain. V gave up 4 bases and J gave up 5 bases, with 13 bases separating them. The germline CDR1 and CDR2 sequences are SGHRS and YFSETQ. This CDR3 is built from 13 residues. The CDR3 loop is CASSPVVADEQYF. The CDR3 DNA reads TGCGCCAGCAGCCCGGTAGTGGCGGACGAGCAGTACTTC.

This rearrangement joins TRBV28 to TRBJ2-3; weak D call: TRBD2 (5 bases). Germline lookup yields CDR1 MDHEN and CDR2 SYDVKM. Trimming removed 3 bases from V and 6 bases from J, with 19 bases in between. The CDR3 runs 16 residues. The CDR3 nucleotides read TGTGCCAGCAGTTTGGACTCCGGGTCCATCAAGGATACGCAGTATTTT. Translated, it gives CASSLDSGSIKDTQYF.